This record concerns one T cell receptor (beta chain) sequence. This entry is derived from a study of control samples from healthy donors and cancer patients. The repertoire was sequenced with immunoSEQ multiplex PCR; TCRdb's copy has only in-frame clones and lacks some. This sample carries around 82,000 clones, about 89% of them seen once, and the ten largest clones take roughly 6.7%. This CDR3 spans 16 amino acids. Looked up from germline, CDR1 is MNHNY and CDR2 is SVGAGI (reference sequence). V was pared by 5 bases and J by 7 bases, with 12 bases of the junction left unmatched. This TCR was sampled from a man aged 45-65 years in good health. The rearrangement links TRBV6-6 to TRBJ2-5; TRBD1 matches at 11 bases. Sequences were obtained from blood. CDR3 in amino acids: CASSLLRTGGSGTQYF. As DNA, the CDR3 is TGTGCCAGCAGTCTCCTCAGGACAGGGGGCTCAGGGACCCAGTACTTC.